This T cell receptor beta chain originates from a study of T cell responses to AZD1222 COVID-19 vaccine. Germline loops: CDR1 MNHEY, CDR2 SVGEGT. CDR3 length equals 15 residues. The V gene end was trimmed by 4 bases and the J gene end by 6 bases; junction bases not matched to a gene: 9. Profiling relied on immunoSEQ multiplex PCR, and the TCRdb table lists in-frame clones only, not all of them. This table holds roughly 100,000 clones, 80% to 90% found once. The sample was peripheral blood, taken on day 0 of AZD1222 vaccination. V gene TRBV6-2 or TRBV6-3 combines with J gene TRBJ1-2, with TRBD1 matching 9 bases. The sequence came from an adult in good health. In DNA form, the CDR3 reads TGTGCCAGCAGTTTCGAACCACAGGGGGCGAATGGCTACACCTTC. Its protein product is CASSFEPQGANGYTF.